One sample yielded the 6 T cell receptor beta chains listed below, sequenced in a study of cytomegalovirus exposure and HLA in healthy donors. Use of 60 Vbeta and 13 Jbeta primers characterized the PCR. Assay used: immunoSEQ multiplex PCR; TCRdb lists only in-frame clones, some missing. The sample includes 180,000 or so clones, 77% of them seen just once. The sequencing input was PBMCs. These receptors were collected from a woman between 55 and 75 years old in good health and CMV-seropositive.

This clone occurred a few times. V and J are TRBV6-1 and TRBJ2-3, with a possible D match to TRBD2 (6 bases). CDR1 and CDR2 from the germline V gene are MNHNS and SASEGT. Trimming removed 0 bases from V and 5 bases from J, with 24 bases in between. The CDR3 spans 19 residues. The CDR3 spells CASSEATGAKAGLGDTQYF. CDR3 DNA sequence: TGTGCCAGCAGTGAAGCTACGGGAGCGAAGGCGGGGTTGGGAGATACGCAGTATTTT.

The CDR3 DNA reads as TGTGCCAGCAGGCGGGGGACAGGGGAGACCTACGAGCAGTACTTC. It is translated as CASRRGTGETYEQYF. The chain uses TRBV27 and TRBJ2-7; 10 bases are a match to TRBD1. Looked up from germline, CDR1 is MNHEY and CDR2 is SMNVEV (reference sequence). The CDR3 spans 15 residues. Trimming at V came to 6 bases and at J to 2 bases, leaving 7 bases not matched to a gene.

V usage is TRBV6-1 and J usage is TRBJ2-3, with TRBD2 identical over 11 bases. CDR1 is MNHNS and CDR2 is SASEGT in the germline V gene. V lost 4 bases to trimming and J lost 3 bases; unmatched junction nucleotides: 0. The CDR3 consists of 14 residues. The CDR3 DNA is TGTGCCAGCAGTGCTAGCGGGGGGACAGATACGCAGTATTTT. Translating gives CASSASGGTDTQYF.

V and J are TRBV7-9 and TRBJ2-1; TRBD1 matches at 8 bases. The CDR3 totals 14 residues. The J segment lost 8 bases and the V segment lost 5 bases, leaving 8 bases of the junction unmatched. Germline V CDR1 and CDR2: SEHNR, FQNEAQ (reference sequence). The CDR3 reads CASSSRTGFDEQFF. The CDR3 nucleotides are TGTGCCAGCAGCAGCCGGACAGGGTTCGATGAGCAGTTCTTC.

The rearrangement uses TRBV6-6 and TRBJ2-3, with no clear D. Germline-derived CDR1 and CDR2 are MNHNY and SVGAGI (reference sequence). Deletions cut 2 bases from V and 4 bases from J, with 7 bases between. The CDR3 spans 13 residues. This chain's CDR3 is CASSYPLADTQYF. The CDR3 DNA sequence: TGTGCCAGCAGTTACCCTCTAGCAGATACGCAGTATTTT.

The genes are TRBV18 and TRBJ1-4; D ambiguous. The CDR3 totals 13 residues. Germline CDR1 KGHSH, CDR2 LQKENI. The V gene lost 6 bases and the J gene lost 0 bases, with 5 bases spanning the gap. CDR3 sequence: CASSRATNEKLFF. The CDR3 bases are TGTGCCAGCTCTCGTGCAACTAATGAAAAACTGTTTTTT.